This entry lists 16 T cell receptor beta chains sequenced from one sample in a study of Graves' ophthalmopathy and Graves' hyperthyroidism. The TCR beta CDR3 regions underwent amplification from RNA transcripts. RT-PCR in the first round used HTBI primers; a second-round multiplex PCR followed. TCRdb re-called the multiplex PCR reads through MiXCR, storing one row per CDR3 protein. Of around 400,000 distinct CDR3 sequences detected, about 21% appear once; the ten largest clones hold approximately 3.2%. The specimen was peripheral blood. The source is a woman between 18 and 29 years old with stable Graves' hyperthyroidism.

This clonotype has at least ten counts. V and J are TRBV19 and TRBJ2-5, with D hard to call. There are 15 residues in the CDR3. Trimming left V 5 bases short and J 0 bases short, with 13 bases between. Germline V gene lookup returns CDR1 LNHDA and CDR2 SQIVND (reference sequence). The CDR3 is CASSPQRHYQETQYF. The CDR3 bases are TGTGCCAGTAGTCCCCAACGACACTACCAAGAGACCCAGTACTTC.

The chain is built from TRBV5-1 and TRBJ1-2; D gene ambiguous. Trimming took off 0 bases at V and 0 bases at J, with 9 bases between the two ends. This CDR3 has 15 amino acids. From germline, CDR1 is SGHRS and CDR2 YFSETQ. The CDR3 protein is CASSLAAKANYGYTF. CDR3 sequence (DNA): TGCGCCAGCAGCTTGGCTGCGAAGGCTAACTATGGCTACACCTTC.

This clonotype was observed many times. The gene calls are TRBV4-1 and TRBJ2-5; 10 bases map to TRBD2. V shed 0 bases and J 5 bases; nucleotides not matched to a gene: 9. Per the germline V gene, CDR1 is MGHRA and CDR2 is YSYEKL. The CDR3 runs to 17 residues. CDR3 nucleotides: TGCGCCAGCAGCCAAGAACCTAGCGGGAGTTTCGGGGAGACCCAGTACTTC. This gives the protein CASSQEPSGSFGETQYF.

This clonotype appeared many times. J is TRBJ2-7 and V is TRBV6-1; tentatively, D is TRBD1 or TRBD2 (7 bases each). The V gene's germline CDR1 is MNHNS and CDR2 SASEGT. The CDR3 sequence is 14 residues long. V was clipped by 5 bases and J by 0 bases, with 11 bases between them. CDR3 coding DNA: TGTGCCAGCAGTCAGGGGGGGAGCTCCTACGAGCAGTACTTC. It specifies CASSQGGSSYEQYF.

This clonotype has more than one count but fewer than ten. Just one base apart from a much larger clone, this may be a read error. The genes are TRBV28 and TRBJ2-4; D unresolved. Germline values: CDR1 MDHEN, CDR2 SYDVKM. The CDR3 spans 11 residues. In DNA, the CDR3 is TGTGTCAGCAGTCCCTCAAACATTCAGTACTTC. It specifies CVSSPSNIQYF.

This clonotype was seen repeatedly, ten times or more. The CDR3: CSALPLAGSRETQYF. CDR3 in DNA: TGCAGTGCCCTCCCTTTAGCGGGAAGTCGAGAGACCCAGTACTTC. This sequence joins TRBV20-1 and TRBJ2-5, with TRBD2 matching over 8 bases. Germline V gene sequence: CDR1 DFQATT, CDR2 SNEGSKA (reference sequence). The CDR3 runs to 15 residues. V gave up 6 bases and J gave up 4 bases; unmatched junction bases: 13.

CDR3 loop: CARGGYTF. The CDR3 nucleotides read TGTGCCCGGGGGGGCTACACCTTC. The chain recombines TRBV30 with TRBJ1-2, with D possibly matching TRBD1 (5 bases). The CDR3 covers 8 residues. CDR1 is GTSNPN and CDR2 is SVGIG in the germline V gene (reference sequence). Trimming removed 8 bases at V and 8 bases at J, with 6 bases between.

This clonotype appeared many times. The chain recombines TRBV6-2 or TRBV6-3 with TRBJ2-4; 7 bases are shared with TRBD1. Germline V lookup: CDR1 MNHEY, CDR2 SVGEGT. With 0 bases clipped from V and 1 base from J, the junction kept 6 bases outside the gene matches. The length of the CDR3 is 17 residues. The CDR3 protein is CASSYSSKGAAKNIQYF. CDR3 in DNA: TGTGCCAGCAGTTACTCGAGCAAGGGGGCGGCCAAAAACATTCAGTACTTC.

This clonotype occurred many times. The chain recombines TRBV29-1 with TRBJ2-7; D not resolved. CDR3 size: 13 residues. Germline CDR1 is SQVTM and CDR2 is ANQGSEA. The V end was cut by 2 bases, the J end by 4 bases, with 12 bases between. CDR3 sequence reads: CSVERLSPYEQYF. The CDR3 DNA sequence: TGCAGCGTTGAACGCCTATCCCCTTACGAGCAGTACTTC.

In its sample, this clonotype was seen many times. V gene TRBV12-3 or TRBV12-4 combines with J gene TRBJ2-7; 9 bases agree with TRBD2. V dropped 0 bases and J dropped 7; count of bases not matched to a gene: 10. The CDR3 totals 16 residues. The CDR3 loop reads CASSLAGWLAGREQYF. In nucleotides, the CDR3 is TGTGCCAGCAGTTTAGCGGGCTGGCTAGCGGGGAGGGAGCAGTACTTC.

There are many counts of this clonotype. This chain links TRBV6-2 or TRBV6-3 with TRBJ1-5; the match to TRBD1 covers 7 bases. V lost 11 bases and J lost 6; bases outside the gene matches: 19. The CDR3 runs 16 residues. Per the germline V gene, CDR1 is MNHEY and CDR2 is SVGEGT. The CDR3 sequence: CAVQKLARDRVQPQHF. The CDR3 coding sequence is TGTGCCGTTCAGAAGCTGGCTCGCGACAGGGTTCAGCCCCAGCATTTT.

This clonotype turned up a few times. The CDR3 bases are TGCGCCAGCAGCTTTTTGGGGATTAATGAAGCTTTCTTT. Its protein is CASSFLGINEAFF. This chain links TRBV5-1 with TRBJ1-1; no clear D gene. The CDR3 length is 13 residues. V was pared by 2 bases and J by 7 bases, with 12 bases between. The germline V gene encodes CDR1 SGHRS and CDR2 YFSETQ.

Ten or more counts support this clonotype. The chain links TRBV12-3 or TRBV12-4 to TRBJ2-2; TRBD1 might be the D (6 bases). V was cut by 6 bases and J by 2 bases, with 19 bases left in between. This CDR3 is 17 amino acids long. This CDR3 is CASSPTYKTGNTGELFF. The CDR3 region has the DNA TGTGCCAGCAGCCCTACCTACAAGACAGGAAACACCGGGGAGCTGTTTTTT.

This clonotype was counted many times. The gene calls are TRBV27 and TRBJ1-1; 11 bases are shared with TRBD1. The CDR3 is made up of 15 amino acids. Per the germline V gene, CDR1 is MNHEY and CDR2 is SMNVEV (reference sequence). Trimming cost V 5 bases and J 4 bases; bases outside gene matches: 6. The CDR3 DNA is TGTGCCAGCAGTCTCGGACAGGGGGCAGCCACTGAAGCTTTCTTT. Amino acid sequence: CASSLGQGAATEAFF.

This clonotype appeared many times. The chain employs TRBV5-1 and TRBJ2-7, with D tentatively TRBD2 (5 bases). The CDR3 runs to 13 residues. Germline V gene data show CDR1 as SGHRS and CDR2 as YFSETQ. The V gene lost 2 bases and the J gene lost 6 bases, with 12 bases spanning the gap. CDR3 loop: CASSFETGFEQYF. The CDR3 region has the DNA TGCGCCAGCAGCTTCGAGACGGGATTCGAGCAGTACTTC. The full variable domain, rest sourced from reference TRBV5-1 and TRBJ2-7, is KAGVTQTPRYLIKTRGQQVTLSCSPISGHRSVSWYQQTPGQGLQFLFEYFSETQRNKGNFPGRFSGRQFSNSRSEMNVSTLELGDSALYLCASSFETGFEQYFGPGTRLTVT.

Many counts were recorded for this clonotype. The chain couples TRBV27 to TRBJ2-7; D call uncertain. There are 13 residues in the CDR3. The V and J ends lost 2 bases and 0 bases respectively, with 5 bases between them. The germline CDR1 and CDR2 sequences are MNHEY and SMNVEV (reference sequence). In DNA, the CDR3 is TGTGCCAGCAGTTTACAGAGCTCCTACGAGCAGTACTTC. Its protein product is CASSLQSSYEQYF.